This is a list of T cell receptor beta chains from one sample in a study of metastatic and nonmetastatic thyroid tumors. Using MiXCR, TCRdb reanalyzed the PCR reads. The sample lists approximately 37,000 clones; under 25% were seen once. The sequencing input was tumor tissue. The receptors stem from a male donor with papillary thyroid cancer or a benign thyroid nodule (not recorded which). Some clones in this sample may be carry-over from other donors' samples. The CDR3 runs from the conserved cysteine through the conserved F or W. A D gene is named only where the DNA matches it firmly. Some rows mark clone size as missing; the rest say once, few, many or name a class of expanded clone.

>TRBJ2-7|TRBV15|few|NA
TGTGCCACCAGCATACTAGCAGGAACGTACGAGCAGTACTTC
CATSILAGTYEQYF
>TRBJ2-1|TRBV12-3/TRBV12-4|many|NA
TGTGCCAGCAGTTTCGCTCCCACTAGTAAGATTGTCAATGAGCAGTTCTTC
CASSFAPTSKIVNEQFF
>TRBJ2-5|TRBV28|many|NA
TGTGCCAGCAGTTTACGTGACAGCCGGACCCAGTACTTC
CASSLRDSRTQYF
>TRBJ2-7|TRBV9|NA|TRBD2
TGTGCCAGCAGCGGGGGACTAGCGGGAGAGTACGAGCAGTACTTC
CASSGGLAGEYEQYF
>TRBJ2-7|TRBV7-2|NA|NA
TGTGCCAGCAGCCGATTTCAGGGGTCGGGATACGAGCAGTACTTC
CASSRFQGSGYEQYF
>TRBJ2-3|TRBV7-3|many|NA
TGTGCCAGCAGCTTAACAGGTAGCACAGATACGCAGTATTTT
CASSLTGSTDTQYF
>TRBJ2-5|TRBV6-1|few|NA
TGTGCCAGCAGGGGTTACAGATCCCAGGAAGAGACCCAGTACTTC
CASRGYRSQEETQYF
>TRBJ1-6|TRBV6-1|many|NA
TGTGCCAGCCATTCTTCCGGGAACTCACCCCTCCACTTT
CASHSSGNSPLHF
>TRBJ2-1|TRBV30|NA|NA
TGTGCCTGGAGAGTAACGGGCCTTTACAATGAGCAGTTCTTC
CAWRVTGLYNEQFF
>TRBJ2-7|TRBV2|few|TRBD2
TGTGCCAGCAGAAGGAGCGGGGGTTCCTACGAGCAGTACTTC
CASRRSGGSYEQYF
>TRBJ1-5|TRBV19|few|NA
TGTGCCAGTACCATCCCGGGGGGTGAACGGCCCCAGCATTTT
CASTIPGGERPQHF
>TRBJ2-7|TRBV2|many|NA
TGTGCCAGCAGTGAGGAGACCTACGAGCAGTACTTC
CASSEETYEQYF
>TRBJ2-7|TRBV20-1|many|NA
TGCAGTGCTACGGGAGACTTAACCTACGAGCAGTACTTC
CSATGDLTYEQYF